This record looks at one TCR beta chain sequence and its context. The junction had 7 bases not matched to a gene; V was cut back by 5 bases and J by 7 bases. The CDR3 is 14 amino acids. Germline CDR1 SEHNR, CDR2 FQNEAQ (reference sequence). This sample is part of a study of identical twins. Via MiXCR, TCRdb re-called the 5' RACE reads, giving one row per CDR3 protein. Of approximately 690,000 distinct CDR3 sequences listed, roughly 6% are singletons. J is TRBJ2-1 and V is TRBV7-9; TRBD2 agrees at 8 bases. The clonotype was recovered from a man younger than 30 in good health. Sequenced: naive T cells sorted from blood. This CDR3 is CASSAGGTSNEQFF. The CDR3 DNA is TGTGCCAGCAGCGCGGGAGGTACCAGTAATGAGCAGTTCTTC.